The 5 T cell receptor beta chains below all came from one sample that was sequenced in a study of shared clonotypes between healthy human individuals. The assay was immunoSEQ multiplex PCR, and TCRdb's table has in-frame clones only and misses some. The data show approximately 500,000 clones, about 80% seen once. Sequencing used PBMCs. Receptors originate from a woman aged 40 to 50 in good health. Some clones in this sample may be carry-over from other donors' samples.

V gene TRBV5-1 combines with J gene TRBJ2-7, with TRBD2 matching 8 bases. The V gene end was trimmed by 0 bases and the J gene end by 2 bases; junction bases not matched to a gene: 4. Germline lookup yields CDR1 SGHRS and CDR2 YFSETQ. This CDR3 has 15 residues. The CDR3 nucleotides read TGCGCCAGCAGCTTGGACCCGACTAGCGCCTACGAGCAGTACTTC. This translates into CASSLDPTSAYEQYF.

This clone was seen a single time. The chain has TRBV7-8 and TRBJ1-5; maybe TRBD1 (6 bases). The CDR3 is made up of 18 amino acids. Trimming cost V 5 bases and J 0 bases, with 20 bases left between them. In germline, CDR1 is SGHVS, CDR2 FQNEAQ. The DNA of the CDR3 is TGTGCCAGCAGCAAAACTCCTCCCCGGGGGCATAGCAATCAGCCCCAGCATTTT. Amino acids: CASSKTPPRGHSNQPQHF.

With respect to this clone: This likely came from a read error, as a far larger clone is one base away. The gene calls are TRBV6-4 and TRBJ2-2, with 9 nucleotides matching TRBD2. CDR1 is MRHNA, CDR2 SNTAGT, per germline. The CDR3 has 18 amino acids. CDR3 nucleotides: TGTGCCAGCAAGTCGTTAGCGGGAGACGAGACGAACACCGGGGAGCCGTTTTTT. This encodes CASKSLAGDETNTGEPFF.

The CDR3 nucleotides read TGTGCCAGCAGCCGGACTAGCGGGCAAAGCACAGATACGCAGTATTTT. Translation: CASSRTSGQSTDTQYF. V and J are TRBV7-9 and TRBJ2-3, with 11 positions matching TRBD2. Germline-derived CDR1 and CDR2 are SEHNR and FQNEAQ (reference sequence). With V trimmed by 5 bases and J by 0 bases, 4 bases remained unmatched. The CDR3 has 16 residues.

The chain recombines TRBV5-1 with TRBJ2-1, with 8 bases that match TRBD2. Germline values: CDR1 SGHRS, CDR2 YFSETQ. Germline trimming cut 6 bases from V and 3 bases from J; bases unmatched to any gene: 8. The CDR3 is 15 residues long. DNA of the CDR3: TGCGCCAGCATGCCAGCGGGAGTCCGCTACAATGAGCAGTTCTTC. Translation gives CASMPAGVRYNEQFF.